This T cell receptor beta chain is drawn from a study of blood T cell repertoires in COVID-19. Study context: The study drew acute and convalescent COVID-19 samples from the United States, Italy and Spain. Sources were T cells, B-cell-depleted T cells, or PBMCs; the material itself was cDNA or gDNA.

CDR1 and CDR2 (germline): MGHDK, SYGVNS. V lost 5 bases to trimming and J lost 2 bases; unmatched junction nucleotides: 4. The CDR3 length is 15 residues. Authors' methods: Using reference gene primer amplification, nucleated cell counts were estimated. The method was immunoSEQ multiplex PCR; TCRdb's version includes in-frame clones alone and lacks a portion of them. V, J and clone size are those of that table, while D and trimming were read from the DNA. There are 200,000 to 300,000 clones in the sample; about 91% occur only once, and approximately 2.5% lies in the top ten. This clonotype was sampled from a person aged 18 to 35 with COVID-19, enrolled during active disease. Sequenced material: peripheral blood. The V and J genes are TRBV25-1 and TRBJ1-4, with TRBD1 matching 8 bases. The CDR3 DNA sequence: TGTGCCAGCAGTACCCGACAGGGGACTAATGAAAAACTGTTTTTT. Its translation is CASSTRQGTNEKLFF.